The T cell receptor (beta chain) under discussion was sequenced for a study of T cell changes during pregnancy in multiple sclerosis. Clones were sequenced by immunoSEQ multiplex PCR, and TCRdb holds only the in-frame ones, with some missing. The repertoire holds tens of thousands of clones, with roughly 92% as singletons. The material was peripheral blood, obtained in the third trimester of pregnancy. This sequence originates from a female donor in good health, enrolled as a control in a pregnancy study.

The CDR3 DNA follows: TGTGCCAGCAGTACCTGGACAGAAAACACTGAAGCTTTCTTT. Amino acids: CASSTWTENTEAFF. The chain carries TRBV28 and TRBJ1-1; weak D call: TRBD1 (6 bases). Germline loops: CDR1 MDHEN, CDR2 SYDVKM. The germline V and J ends were trimmed by 5 bases and 2 bases, with 12 bases remaining between them. This CDR3 comprises 14 residues.